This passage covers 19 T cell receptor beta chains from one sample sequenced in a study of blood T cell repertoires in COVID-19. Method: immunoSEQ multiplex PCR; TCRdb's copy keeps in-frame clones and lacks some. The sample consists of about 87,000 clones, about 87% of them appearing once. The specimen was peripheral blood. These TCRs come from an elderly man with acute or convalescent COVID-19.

The CDR3 coding sequence is TGCAGTGCTAGTGGTAGCGGGAACACCGGGGAGCTGTTTTTT. Translation: CSASGSGNTGELFF. J is TRBJ2-2 and V is TRBV20-1, with D perhaps TRBD2 (6 bases). Germline V gene sequence: CDR1 DFQATT, CDR2 SNEGSKA (reference sequence). The CDR3 is 14 residues long. The ends were cut back, 3 bases at V and 1 base at J, with 9 bases in the middle.

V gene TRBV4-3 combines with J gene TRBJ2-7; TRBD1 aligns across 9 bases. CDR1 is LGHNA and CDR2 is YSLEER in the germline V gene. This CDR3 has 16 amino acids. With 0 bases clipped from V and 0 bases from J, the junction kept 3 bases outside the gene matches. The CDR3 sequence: CASSQDYRGLSYEQYF. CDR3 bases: TGCGCCAGCAGCCAAGACTACAGGGGGCTCTCCTACGAGCAGTACTTC.

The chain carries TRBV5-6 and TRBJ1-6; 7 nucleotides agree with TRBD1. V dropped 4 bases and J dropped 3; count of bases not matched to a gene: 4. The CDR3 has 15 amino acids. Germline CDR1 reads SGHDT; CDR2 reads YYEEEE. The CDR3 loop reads CASSPRQGYNSPLHF. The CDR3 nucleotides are TGTGCCAGCAGCCCCCGACAGGGCTATAATTCACCCCTCCACTTT.

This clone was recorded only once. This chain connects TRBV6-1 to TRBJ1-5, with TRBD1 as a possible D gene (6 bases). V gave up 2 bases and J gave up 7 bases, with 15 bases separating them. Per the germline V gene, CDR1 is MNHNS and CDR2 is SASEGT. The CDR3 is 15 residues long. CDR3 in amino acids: CASSEIWTAKQPQHF. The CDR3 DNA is TGTGCCAGCAGTGAAATCTGGACAGCCAAGCAGCCCCAGCATTTT.

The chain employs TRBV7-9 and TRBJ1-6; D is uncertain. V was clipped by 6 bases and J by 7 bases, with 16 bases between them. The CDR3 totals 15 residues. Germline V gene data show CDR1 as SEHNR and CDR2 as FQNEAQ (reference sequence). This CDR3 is CASSPAGSPNSPLHF. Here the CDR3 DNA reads TGTGCCAGCAGTCCAGCCGGGTCTCCCAATTCACCCCTCCACTTT. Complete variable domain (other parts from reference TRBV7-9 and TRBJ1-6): DTGVSQNPRHKITKRGQNVTFRCDPISEHNRLYWYRQTLGQGPEFLTYFQNEAQLEKSRLLSDRFSAERPKGSFSTLEIQRTEQGDSAMYLCASSPAGSPNSPLHFGNGTRLTVT.

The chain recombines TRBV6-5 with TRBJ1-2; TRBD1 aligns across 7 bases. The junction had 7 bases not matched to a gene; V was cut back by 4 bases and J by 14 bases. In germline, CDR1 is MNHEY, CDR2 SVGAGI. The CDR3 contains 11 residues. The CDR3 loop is CASSSGQSETF. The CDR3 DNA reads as TGTGCCAGCAGTTCGGGACAGTCGGAGACCTTC.

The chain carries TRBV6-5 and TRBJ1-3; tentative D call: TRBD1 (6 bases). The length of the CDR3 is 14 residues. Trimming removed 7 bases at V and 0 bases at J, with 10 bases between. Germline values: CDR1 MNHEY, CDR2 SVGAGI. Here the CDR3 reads CASIPGASGNTIYF. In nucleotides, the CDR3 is TGTGCCAGCATTCCAGGGGCCTCTGGAAACACCATATATTTT.

CDR3 in amino acids: CASSQMTGEAQETQYF. CDR3 DNA: TGTGCCAGCAGCCAGATGACAGGGGAGGCCCAAGAGACCCAGTACTTC. The chain employs TRBV7-3 and TRBJ2-5, with 8 bases identical to TRBD1. The germline V gene encodes CDR1 SGHTA and CDR2 FQGTGA. The CDR3 contains 16 residues. V lost 5 bases and J lost 1; bases outside the gene matches: 9.

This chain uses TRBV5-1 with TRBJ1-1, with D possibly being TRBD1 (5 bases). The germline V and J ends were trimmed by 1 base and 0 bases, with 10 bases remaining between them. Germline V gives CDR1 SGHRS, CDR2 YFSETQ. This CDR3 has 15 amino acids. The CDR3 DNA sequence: TGCGCCAGCAGCTTGAGGACATCCATGAACACTGAAGCTTTCTTT. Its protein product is CASSLRTSMNTEAFF.

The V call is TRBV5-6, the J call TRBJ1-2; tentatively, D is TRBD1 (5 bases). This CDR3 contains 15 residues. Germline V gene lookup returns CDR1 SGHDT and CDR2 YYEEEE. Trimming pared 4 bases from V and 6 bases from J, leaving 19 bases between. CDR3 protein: CASSAGRKGGDGYTF. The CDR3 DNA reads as TGTGCCAGCAGCGCTGGTCGTAAGGGAGGGGATGGCTACACCTTC.

CDR3: CASNIQRDSYRNYGYTF. CDR3 coding DNA: TGTGCCAGCAACATCCAACGGGACAGCTACCGTAACTATGGCTACACCTTC. V and J are TRBV11-3 and TRBJ1-2, with 7 bases fitting TRBD1. Trimming removed 7 bases from V and 1 base from J; junction bases left unmatched: 15. Germline values: CDR1 SGHNT, CDR2 YENEEA. The CDR3 is 17 amino acids. Full variable domain (rest looked up from reference TRBV11-3 and TRBJ1-2): EAGVVQSPRYKIIEKKQPVAFWCNPISGHNTLYWYLQNLGQGPELLIRYENEEAVDDSQLPKDRFSAERLKGVDSTLKIQPAELGDSAVYLCASNIQRDSYRNYGYTFGSGTRLTVV.

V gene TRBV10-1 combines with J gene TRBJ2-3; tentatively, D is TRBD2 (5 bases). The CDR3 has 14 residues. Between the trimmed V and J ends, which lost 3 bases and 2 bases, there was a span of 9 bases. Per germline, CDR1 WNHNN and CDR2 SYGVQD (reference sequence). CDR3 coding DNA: TGCGCCAGCAGTGACCAGCGGACCACAGATACGCAGTATTTT. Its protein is CASSDQRTTDTQYF.

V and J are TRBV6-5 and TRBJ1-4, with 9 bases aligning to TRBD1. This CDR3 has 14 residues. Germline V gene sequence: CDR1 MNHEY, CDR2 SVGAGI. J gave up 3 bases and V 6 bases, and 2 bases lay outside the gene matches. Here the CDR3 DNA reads TGTGCCAGCAGAAGACAGGGGGCTAATGAAAAACTGTTTTTT. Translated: CASRRQGANEKLFF.

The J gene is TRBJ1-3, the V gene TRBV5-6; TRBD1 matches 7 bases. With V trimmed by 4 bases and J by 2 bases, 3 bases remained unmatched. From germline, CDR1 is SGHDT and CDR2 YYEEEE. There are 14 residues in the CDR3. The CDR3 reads CASSETGAGNTIYF. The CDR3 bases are TGTGCCAGCAGCGAAACAGGGGCTGGAAACACCATATATTTT.

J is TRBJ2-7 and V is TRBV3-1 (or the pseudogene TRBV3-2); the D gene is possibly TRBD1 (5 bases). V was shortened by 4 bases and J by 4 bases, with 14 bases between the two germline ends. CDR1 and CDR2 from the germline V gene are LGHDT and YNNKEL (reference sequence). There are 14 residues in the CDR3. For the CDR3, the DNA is TGTGCCAGCAGCCTGTACAGGAGCCCATACGAGCAGTACTTC. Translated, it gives CASSLYRSPYEQYF.

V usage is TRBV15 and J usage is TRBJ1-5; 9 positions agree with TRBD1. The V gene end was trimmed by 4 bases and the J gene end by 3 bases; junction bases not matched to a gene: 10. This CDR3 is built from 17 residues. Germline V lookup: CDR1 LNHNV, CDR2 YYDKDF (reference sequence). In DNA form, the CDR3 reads TGTGCCACCAGCAAGGGGACAGGGTCTTCCCTCAATCAGCCCCAGCATTTT. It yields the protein CATSKGTGSSLNQPQHF.

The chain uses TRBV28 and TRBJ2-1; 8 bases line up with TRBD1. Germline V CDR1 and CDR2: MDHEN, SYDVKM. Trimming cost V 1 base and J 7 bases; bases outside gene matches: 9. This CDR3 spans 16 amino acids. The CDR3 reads CASSLSGDRRRNEQFF. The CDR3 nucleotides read TGTGCCAGCAGTTTATCAGGGGACAGGAGGCGAAATGAGCAGTTCTTC.

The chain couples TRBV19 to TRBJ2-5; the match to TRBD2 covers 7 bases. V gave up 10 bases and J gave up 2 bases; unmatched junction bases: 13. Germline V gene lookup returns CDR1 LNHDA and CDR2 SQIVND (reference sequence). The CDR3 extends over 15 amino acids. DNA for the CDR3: TGTGCCACCCAAGCCCCCAGGGAGGGACAAGAGACCCAGTACTTC. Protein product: CATQAPREGQETQYF.

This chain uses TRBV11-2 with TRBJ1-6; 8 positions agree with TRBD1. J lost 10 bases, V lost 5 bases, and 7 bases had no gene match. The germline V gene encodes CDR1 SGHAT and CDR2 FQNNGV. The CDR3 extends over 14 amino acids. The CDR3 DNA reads TGTGCCAGCAGCCGAACAGGGGGTAGGTCACCCCTCCACTTT. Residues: CASSRTGGRSPLHF.